This T cell receptor (beta chain) is from a study of T cell responses to AZD1222 COVID-19 vaccine. Sequencing used immunoSEQ multiplex PCR; TCRdb keeps in-frame clones, though not all of them. The table has about 150,000 clones, 90% seen once; the top ten hold approximately 20%. The CDR3 length is 16 residues. In germline, CDR1 is LNHDA, CDR2 SQIVND (reference sequence). V lost 4 bases to trimming and J lost 3 bases, with 16 bases between them. This clone was seen just once. The antigen is unknown. Study-level findings and limits: Spike regions recognized by vaccine-associated CD4 TCRs spanned the protein, led by 160-218 and 743-854. Spike-specific TCR breadth rose after two AZD1222 doses, and depth rose as well.

This sequence joins TRBV19 and TRBJ1-3; D perhaps matches TRBD1 (6 bases). The receptor's source is an adult in good health. This material consisted of peripheral blood, taken on day 0 of AZD1222 vaccination. This CDR3 is CASSTTVGALGNTIYF. For the CDR3, the DNA is TGTGCCAGTAGTACCACAGTGGGGGCACTTGGAAACACCATATATTTT.